The 10 T cell receptor beta chains in this list originate from one sample, sequenced in a study of T cells in Graves' hyperthyroidism and ophthalmopathy. Regions amplified from RNA transcripts were the TCR beta CDR3 regions. A first-round RT-PCR of the TCR CDR3 used the HTBI primer set. TCRdb re-called the multiplex PCR reads through MiXCR, storing one row per CDR3 protein. The table shows under 700,000 distinct CDR3 sequences, with roughly 50% occurring only once. Input material: peripheral blood or thyroid tissue (not recorded which). These receptors originate from a woman aged 18 to 35 with Graves' hyperthyroidism.

Only one count was recorded for this clonotype. The gene calls are TRBV6-1 and TRBJ2-2, with 8 bases that match TRBD1. Trimming at V came to 6 bases and at J to 4 bases, leaving 7 bases not matched to a gene. In germline, CDR1 is MNHNS, CDR2 SASEGT. The CDR3 is 15 residues long. The CDR3 coding sequence is TGTGCCAGCAGCTTGCGGGACAGGCTCACCGGGGAGCTGTTTTTT. Protein sequence: CASSLRDRLTGELFF.

This clonotype was counted a few times. The gene calls are TRBV9 and TRBJ1-1; D not certain. Trimming cost V 4 bases and J 4 bases, with 11 bases left between them. The germline V gene encodes CDR1 SGDLS and CDR2 YYNGEE. This CDR3 has 13 amino acids. CDR3 sequence: CASSYRGTTEAFF. As DNA, the CDR3 is TGTGCCAGCAGCTACCGAGGAACCACTGAAGCTTTCTTT.

The chain links TRBV7-6 to TRBJ2-2; perhaps D is TRBD1 or TRBD2 (5 bases each). The CDR3 contains 16 residues. V was cut by 11 bases and J by 2 bases, with 21 bases left in between. Germline values: CDR1 SGHVS, CDR2 FNYEAQ. The CDR3 DNA reads as TGTGCCGGCTCGGGGACCACTGGACTCAACACCGGGGAGCTGTTTTTT. Protein sequence: CAGSGTTGLNTGELFF.

This clonotype occurred many times. The rearrangement uses TRBV2 and TRBJ1-4; possible D gene TRBD1, 6 bases. Germline V gives CDR1 SNHLY, CDR2 FYNNEI. This CDR3 is built from 14 residues. Trimming stripped 3 bases from V and 6 bases from J, with 11 bases between. The CDR3 protein is CASSETGPDEKLFF. CDR3 nucleotides: TGTGCCAGCAGTGAGACAGGACCTGATGAAAAACTGTTTTTT. Filled out from reference TRBV2 and TRBJ1-4, the complete variable domain reads EPEVTQTPSHQVTQMGQEVILRCVPISNHLYFYWYRQILGQKVEFLVSFYNNEISEKSEIFDDQFSVERPDGSNFTLKIRSTKLEDSAMYFCASSETGPDEKLFFGSGTQLSVL.

A word on this clonotype: One junction end does not reproduce the germline sequence, and a read error may be involved. The rearrangement joins TRBV7-3 to TRBJ2-5; TRBD1 agrees at 10 bases. The CDR3 loop spans 16 amino acids. Germline assignment: CDR1 SGHTA and CDR2 FQGTGA. The CDR3 spells CASSQGWGQGKETQYF. For the CDR3, the DNA is TGCGCCAGCAGCCAAGGGTGGGGACAGGGGAAGGAGACCCAGTACTTC.

There are a few counts of this clonotype. CDR3 sequence reads: CASSVYSGHGETQYF. Written as DNA, the CDR3 is TGTGCCAGCAGCGTTTATAGTGGGCACGGGGAGACCCAGTACTTC. The gene calls are TRBV9 and TRBJ2-5; no firm D call. The CDR3 is 15 residues long. Germline V gene lookup returns CDR1 SGDLS and CDR2 YYNGEE. V shed 2 bases and J shed 5 bases, with 16 bases lying between them.

The chain joins TRBV25-1 to TRBJ1-6; D remains ambiguous. The CDR3 covers 9 residues. V lost 1 base and J lost 18, with 4 bases in between. Germline V gene lookup returns CDR1 MGHDK and CDR2 SYGVNS. CDR3 DNA sequence: TGTGCCAGCAGTGAATCCCGCCACTTT. It is translated as CASSESRHF.

The CDR3 DNA reads as TGTGCCACAGGGGAAGGTGGGGGCAATCAGCCCCAGCATTTT. Protein product: CATGEGGGNQPQHF. This chain uses TRBV10-3 with TRBJ1-5; D may be TRBD1 (6 bases). The CDR3 loop spans 14 amino acids. Germline V gene data show CDR1 as ENHRY and CDR2 as SYGVKD. V was shortened by 10 bases and J by 2 bases, with 15 bases between the two germline ends.

This chain links TRBV2 with TRBJ1-2; tentative D call: TRBD1 (5 bases). The ends were cut back, 6 bases at V and 7 bases at J, with 21 bases in the middle. Germline CDR1 reads SNHLY; CDR2 reads FYNNEI. This CDR3 contains 15 residues. DNA of the CDR3: TGTGCCAGCAGATTTGACAGAGGAACGACAGCTGGCTACACCTTC. It encodes CASRFDRGTTAGYTF.

With respect to this clonotype: Just one base apart from a much larger clone, this may be a read error. This chain joins TRBV2 and TRBJ1-5; 8 bases fit TRBD1. CDR1 and CDR2 from the germline V gene are SNHLY and FYNNEI. The CDR3 length is 14 residues. The CDR3 DNA is TGTGCCCGCAGTGGAGACAGGGGACATCAGCCCCAGCATTTT. Encoded protein: CARSGDRGHQPQHF.